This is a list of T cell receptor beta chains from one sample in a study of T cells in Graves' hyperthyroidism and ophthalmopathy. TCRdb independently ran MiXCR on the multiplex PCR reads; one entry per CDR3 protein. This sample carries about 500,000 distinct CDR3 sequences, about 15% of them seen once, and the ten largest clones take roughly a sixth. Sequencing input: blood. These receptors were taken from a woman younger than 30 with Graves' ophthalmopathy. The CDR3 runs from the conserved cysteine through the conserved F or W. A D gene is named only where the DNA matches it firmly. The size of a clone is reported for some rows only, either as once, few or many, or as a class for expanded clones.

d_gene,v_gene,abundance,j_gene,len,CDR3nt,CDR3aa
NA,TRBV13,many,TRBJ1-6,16,TGTGCCAGCAGCTTAGCCGTCGGAGCGTATAATTCACCCCTCCACTTT,CASSLAVGAYNSPLHF
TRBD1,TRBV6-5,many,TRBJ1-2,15,TGTGCCAGCAGTTACGGCTTGGGACAGAACTATGGCTACACCTTC,CASSYGLGQNYGYTF
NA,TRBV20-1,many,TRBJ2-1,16,TGCAGTGCTAGAGATGGGTTGAGCCCGAAGGTACGGGAGCAGTTCTTC,CSARDGLSPKVREQFF
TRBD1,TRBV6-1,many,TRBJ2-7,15,TGTGCCAGCCGGACGTCCGGGTCAGGGGGCTACGAGCAGTACTTC,CASRTSGSGGYEQYF
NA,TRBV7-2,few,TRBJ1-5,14,TGTGCCAGCAGCTTAAAGAGGGACAATCAGCCCCAGCATTTT,CASSLKRDNQPQHF
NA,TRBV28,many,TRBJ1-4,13,TGTGCCAGCACGGGGGGGGGCCGTGAAAAACTGTTTTTT,CASTGGGREKLFF
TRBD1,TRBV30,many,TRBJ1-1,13,TGTGCCTGGACGCCGACAGGGGGTAAACAAGCTTTCTTT,CAWTPTGGKQAFF
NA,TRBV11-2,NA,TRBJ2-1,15,TGTGCCAGCAGCTTCAATAGCCTAGAGTGGAATGAGCAGTTCTTC,CASSFNSLEWNEQFF
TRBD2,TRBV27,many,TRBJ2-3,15,TGTGCCAGCAGTTCCGAAGCGGGGGGGGCAGATACGCAGTATTTT,CASSSEAGGADTQYF
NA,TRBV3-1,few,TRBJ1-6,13,TGTGCCAGCAGCCACAGGGAGCATTCACCCCTCCACTTT,CASSHREHSPLHF
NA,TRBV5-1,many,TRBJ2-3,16,TGCGCCAGCAGCTTGGATACGGGCCGCCCCACAGATACGCAGTATTTT,CASSLDTGRPTDTQYF
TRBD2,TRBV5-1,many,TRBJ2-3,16,TGCGCCAGCAGCTTGCTTAGCGGGGAAAGCACAGATACGCAGTATTTT,CASSLLSGESTDTQYF
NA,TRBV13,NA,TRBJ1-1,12,TGTGCCAGCAGTTACTCAGGAGTAGAAGCTTTCTTT,CASSYSGVEAFF
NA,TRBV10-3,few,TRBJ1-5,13,TGTGCCATCAGCTGGGATCTCAATCAGCCCCAGCATTTT,CAISWDLNQPQHF
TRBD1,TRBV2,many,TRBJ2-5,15,TGTGCCAGCAGCCGGGACAGGGGGTTGCAAGAGACCCAGTACTTC,CASSRDRGLQETQYF
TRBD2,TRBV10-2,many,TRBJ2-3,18,TGCGCCAGCAGCTCCCTAGATAGCGGGAGGGCCGAGTTAGATACGCAGTATTTT,CASSSLDSGRAELDTQYF
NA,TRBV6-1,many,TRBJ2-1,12,TGTGCCAGCAGCACGGACAGAAATGAGCAGTTCTTC,CASSTDRNEQFF
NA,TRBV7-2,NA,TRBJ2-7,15,TGTGCCAGCAGCCTACGATTAGGTCAGGACTACGAGCAGTACTTC,CASSLRLGQDYEQYF
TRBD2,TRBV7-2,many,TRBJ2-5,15,TGTGCCAGCAGCCTGACTAGCGGCTTACAAGAGACCCAGTACTTC,CASSLTSGLQETQYF
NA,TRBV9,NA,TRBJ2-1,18,TGTGCCAGCAGTTCTCTGGGTAGGGGAGGCTCCCGTAGCAATGAGCAGTTCTTC,CASSSLGRGGSRSNEQFF
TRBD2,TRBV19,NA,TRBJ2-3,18,TGTGCCAGTAGTATAAGGGGGCCTAGCGGGAGTATTTCAGATACGCAGTATTTT,CASSIRGPSGSISDTQYF
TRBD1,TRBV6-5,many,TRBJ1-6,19,TGTGCCAGCAGTTACTCCCGGGGCAGGGGGAGCTCCTATAATTCACCCCTCCACTTT,CASSYSRGRGSSYNSPLHF
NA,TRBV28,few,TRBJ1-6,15,TGTGCCAGCAGTTATAGGACATTTTATAATTCACCCCTCCACTTT,CASSYRTFYNSPLHF
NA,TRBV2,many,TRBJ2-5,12,TGTGCCAGCATGCAAAGGGGGGAGACCCAGTACTTC,CASMQRGETQYF
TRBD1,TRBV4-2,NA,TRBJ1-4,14,TGTGCCAGCAGCCAGGACAGGGCGAATGAAAAACTGTTTTTT,CASSQDRANEKLFF
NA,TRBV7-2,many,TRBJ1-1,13,TGTGCCAGCAGCTTAGCTCATAACACTGAAGCTTTCTTT,CASSLAHNTEAFF
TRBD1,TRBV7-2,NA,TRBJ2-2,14,TGTGCCAGCCGACAGGGAGATCGCCCCGGGGAGCTGTTTTTT,CASRQGDRPGELFF